A single sample gave rise to the 17 T cell receptor beta chains below, sequenced in a study of breast tumors, draining lymph nodes, adjacent tissues. Each CDR3 protein gets one entry after TCRdb re-called the multiplex PCR reads with MiXCR. There are around 140,000 distinct CDR3 sequences in the sample; about 20% occur only once, and about 2.4% lies in the top ten. Breast cancer patients provided tissue from their axillary draining lymph nodes. The sample comprised axillary lymph node tissue. The receptors were sampled from a female donor with breast cancer. Some clones in this sample may be carry-over from other donors' samples.

Only a few counts were recorded for this clonotype. Given a much more abundant clone one base away, this may be a read error. This chain joins TRBV9 and TRBJ1-3; no clear D. The CDR3 sequence is 13 residues long. Germline V gene sequence: CDR1 SGDLS, CDR2 YYNGEE. This chain's CDR3 is CASGVGSGNTIYF. DNA of the CDR3: TGTGCCAGCGGCGTAGGGTCTGGAAACACCATATATTTT.

A remark on this clonotype: Because it lacks the conserved phenylalanine or tryptophan at the end, this CDR3 is likely a read error. This chain links TRBV6-1 with TRBJ2-5; 8 nucleotides agree with TRBD2. V gave up 3 bases and J gave up 4 bases; unmatched junction bases: 13. Germline values: CDR1 MNHNS, CDR2 SASEGT. The CDR3 has 17 amino acids. The CDR3 spells CASSEGGVAGRRETQYL. Written as DNA, the CDR3 is TGTGCCAGCAGTGAGGGGGGGGTAGCGGGAAGGCGAGAGACCCAGTACCTC.

The table lists this clonotype with many counts. The rearrangement joins TRBV4-1 to TRBJ2-7; the D gene could be TRBD1 or TRBD2 (5 bases each). The CDR3 extends over 13 amino acids. The germline gives CDR1 MGHRA, CDR2 YSYEKL. V was pared by 7 bases and J by 5 bases, with 15 bases between. The CDR3 DNA follows: TGCGCCAGCACTGGGGGAGAAGCCCACGAGCAGTACTTC. Amino acid sequence: CASTGGEAHEQYF.

This clonotype came up many times. The rearrangement links TRBV6-6 to TRBJ2-3; D possibly uses TRBD1 or TRBD2 (6 bases each). Per germline, CDR1 MNHNY and CDR2 SVGAGI (reference sequence). This CDR3 is 14 amino acids long. Trimming stripped 5 bases from V and 6 bases from J, with 15 bases between. The CDR3 DNA follows: TGTGCCAGCAGTCTCCTCGGGGGCAAGGATACGCAGTATTTT. This sequence encodes CASSLLGGKDTQYF.

This clonotype was detected many times. J is TRBJ2-3 and V is TRBV5-8, with TRBD2 matching 11 bases. V dropped 0 bases and J dropped 2; count of bases not matched to a gene: 5. CDR3 length equals 17 residues. Germline V gene sequence: CDR1 SGHTS, CDR2 YDEGEE. CDR3 coding DNA: TGTGCCAGCAGCTTGGCCTTACTAGCGGGAGTCACAGATACGCAGTATTTT. It specifies CASSLALLAGVTDTQYF.

A few counts support this clonotype. The chain couples TRBV19 to TRBJ2-5, with TRBD1 as a possible D gene (6 bases). Trimming removed 6 bases at V and 2 bases at J, with 16 bases between. CDR1 and CDR2 (germline): LNHDA, SQIVND (reference sequence). The CDR3 totals 15 residues. CDR3 sequence reads: CASRRRIQGQETQYF. The DNA for the CDR3 is TGTGCCAGTAGGCGACGAATTCAGGGGCAAGAGACCCAGTACTTC. The variable domain in full, with the rest retrieved from reference TRBV19 and TRBJ2-5, is DGGITQSPKYLFRKEGQNVTLSCEQNLNHDAMYWYRQDPGQGLRLIYYSQIVNDFQKGDIAEGYSVSREKKESFPLTVTSAQKNPTAFYLCASRRRIQGQETQYFGPGTRLLVL.

With regard to this clonotype: This sequence may be a read error, since a much larger clone differs from it by one base. The V gene is TRBV19, the J gene TRBJ2-1, with TRBD2 identical over 14 bases. This CDR3 comprises 16 residues. The V segment lost 4 bases and the J segment 8 bases; nucleotides outside the gene matches: 7. Germline V gene data show CDR1 as LNHDA and CDR2 as SQIVND (reference sequence). CDR3: CASSTGTSGRRYEQFF. The DNA for the CDR3 is TGTGCCAGTAGTACAGGGACTAGCGGGAGACGTTATGAGCAGTTCTTC. Complete variable domain (other parts from reference TRBV19 and TRBJ2-1): DGGITQSPKYLFRKEGQNVTLSCEQNLNHDAMYWYRQDPGQGLRLIYYSQIVNDFQKGDIAEGYSVSREKKESFPLTVTSAQKNPTAFYLCASSTGTSGRRYEQFFGPGTRLTVL.

The chain is built from TRBV20-1 and TRBJ2-3, with a tentative D call TRBD2 (6 bases). The CDR3 consists of 15 residues. Trimming cost V 6 bases and J 4 bases, with 20 bases left between them. Germline loops: CDR1 DFQATT, CDR2 SNEGSKA (reference sequence). DNA of the CDR3: TGCAGTGCCCGTGACTCTGGGAGGAGTTCAGATACGCAGTATTTT. This translates into CSARDSGRSSDTQYF.

This clonotype was picked up many times. The J gene is TRBJ2-3, the V gene TRBV5-1, with D perhaps matching TRBD1 or TRBD2 (5 bases each). Germline loops: CDR1 SGHRS, CDR2 YFSETQ. Trimming pared 4 bases from V and 5 bases from J, leaving 23 bases between. CDR3 size: 17 residues. CDR3 region: CASSTLSGTGSRDTQYF. In nucleotides, the CDR3 is TGCGCCAGCAGCACGCTCTCTGGGACGGGGTCACGAGATACGCAGTATTTT.

Many counts were recorded for this clonotype. DNA of the CDR3: TGTGCCAGCAGCTTAGGGCTAGCTTTTGATACGCAGTATTTT. Its translation is CASSLGLAFDTQYF. The chain employs TRBV7-2 and TRBJ2-3, with D perhaps matching TRBD2 (5 bases). Deletions cut 1 base from V and 6 bases from J, with 11 bases between. The CDR3 has 14 residues. Germline V CDR1 and CDR2: SGHTA, FQGNSA.

The sample holds one count of this clonotype. A much more abundant neighbour one base away suggests this may be a read error. No conserved phenylalanine or tryptophan ends this CDR3, so it is likely a read error. The rearrangement links TRBV5-1 to TRBJ2-2, with 7 bases identical to TRBD2. The CDR3 runs 14 residues. V dropped 4 bases and J dropped 7; count of bases not matched to a gene: 7. From germline, CDR1 is SGHRS and CDR2 YFSETQ. The CDR3 sequence is CASSVTSTGGELFL. CDR3 coding DNA: TGCGCCAGCAGCGTGACTAGCACGGGCGGGGAGCTGTTTCTT.

This clonotype was counted ten times or more. This rearrangement joins TRBV6-5 to TRBJ2-6; 11 nucleotides match TRBD1. The CDR3 contains 16 residues. Germline V lookup: CDR1 MNHEY, CDR2 SVGAGI. Trimming took 6 bases from V and 0 from J; bases not matched to a gene: 1. This chain's CDR3 is CASSGTGGSGANVLTF. The CDR3 coding sequence is TGTGCCAGCAGCGGGACAGGGGGCTCTGGGGCCAACGTCCTGACTTTC.

This clonotype was seen many times. The chain recombines TRBV4-3 with TRBJ1-3; the D is unclear. This CDR3 is 14 amino acids long. With 0 bases removed from V and 4 bases from J, the gap between germline ends came to 7 bases. Germline V lookup: CDR1 LGHNA, CDR2 YSLEER. The CDR3 DNA reads as TGCGCCAGCAGCCAAGATAGAGGAGGAAACACCATATATTTT. Protein: CASSQDRGGNTIYF.

On this clonotype: Relative to the germline gene, one junction end is altered; a read error may explain this. The rearrangement links TRBV6-1 to TRBJ2-5; D gene unclear. Germline V CDR1 and CDR2: MNHNS, SASEGT. The length of the CDR3 is 14 residues. Here the CDR3 DNA reads TGTGCCAGCAGGGAAGCAGGTGTAGCAGAGACCCAGTACTTC. This codes for CASREAGVAETQYF.

This clonotype has at least ten counts. This chain uses TRBV20-1 with TRBJ1-6, with D unresolved. Trimming left V 0 bases short and J 4 bases short, with 10 bases between. This CDR3 comprises 15 residues. Germline V gene sequence: CDR1 DFQATT, CDR2 SNEGSKA (reference sequence). In DNA form, the CDR3 reads TGCAGTGCTAGAGAGGCCCGGGGTTATAATTCACCCCTCCACTTT. It encodes CSAREARGYNSPLHF.

This clonotype was detected many times. The V call is TRBV18, the J call TRBJ2-5; TRBD1 might be the D (6 bases). Germline assignment: CDR1 KGHSH and CDR2 LQKENI. V was shortened by 2 bases and J by 5 bases, with 9 bases between the two germline ends. CDR3 length equals 13 residues. The DNA for the CDR3 is TGTGCCAGCTCACCAGTCAGGGGTGAGACCCAGTACTTC. It encodes CASSPVRGETQYF. The full variable domain, with the rest looked up from reference TRBV18 and TRBJ2-5, is NAGVMQNPRHLVRRRGQEARLRCSPMKGHSHVYWYRQLPEEGLKFMVYLQKENIIDESGMPKERFSAEFPKEGPSILRIQQVVRGDSAAYFCASSPVRGETQYFGPGTRLLVL.

This clonotype appeared many times. The chain joins TRBV15 to TRBJ2-5; perhaps TRBD1 as D (5 bases). This CDR3 is 16 amino acids long. CDR1 LNHNV and CDR2 YYDKDF come from the germline V gene (reference sequence). The V and J ends lost 1 base and 1 base respectively, with 13 bases between them. CDR3 residues: CATSRGTVGAQETQYF. CDR3 in DNA: TGTGCCACCAGCAGAGGGACCGTAGGGGCCCAAGAGACCCAGTACTTC.